This T cell receptor beta chain was observed in a study of T cell changes during pregnancy in multiple sclerosis. This CDR3 spans 15 amino acids. The table came from immunoSEQ multiplex PCR; TCRdb's copy has only in-frame clones and leaves some out. The repertoire holds tens of thousands of clones, with 90% to 95% as singletons. The rearrangement uses TRBV1 and TRBJ2-7; the table's D call, TRBD1, was not checked against the DNA. TRBV1 is assigned pseudogene status. The sample in question was CD4+ T cells from peripheral blood mononuclear cells, obtained in the first trimester of pregnancy. The receptor's source is a female donor with multiple sclerosis, enrolled in a pregnancy study. The CDR3 DNA reads TGCACCAGCAGCCACCTCCGGGACAGGGGCTACGAGCAGTACTTC. It codes for CTSSHLRDRGYEQYF.